This paragraph reports one TCR beta chain. Its antigen is unidentified. Time point described: after neoadjuvant nivolumab, at surgical resection. Patients were newly diagnosed with stage II-IVA oral cavity squamous cell carcinoma without prior systemic or radiation treatment. Patients had HPV-negative, locally advanced oral cavity squamous cell carcinoma. Sequencing was performed with immunoSEQ multiplex PCR; in TCRdb, only in-frame clones are kept and a portion is missing. The data contain roughly 8,100 clones, approximately 70% of them seen just once; the ten biggest clones take up 2.8%. The entry originates in a study of neoadjuvant anti-PD-1 for oral cavity cancer. Broader study findings: Non-responders to neoadjuvant nivolumab had significantly more clonal PBMC T cells than responders. Treg/Th17 ratio rose with pretreatment blood and fell with post-treatment tumor TCRbeta clonality.

The source of this sequence is a person aged 40 to 85 with oral cavity squamous cell carcinoma. The starting material was PBMCs, obtained after nivolumab (anti-PD-1) treatment.

The CDR3 sequence is CASSQDSAYWDGYTF. CDR3 nucleotide sequence: TGCGCCAGCAGCCAAGATAGCGCCTACTGGGATGGCTACACCTTC. The rearrangement links TRBV4-3 to TRBJ1-2; the D is unclear. This CDR3 is built from 15 residues. Germline V CDR1 and CDR2: LGHNA, YSLEER. The ends were cut back, 0 bases at V and 6 bases at J, with 14 bases in the middle.